The present entry profiles one TCR beta chain with its context. Original analysis: Amplified reference gene primers provided the basis for estimating nucleated cell counts. The repertoire was sequenced with immunoSEQ multiplex PCR; TCRdb's copy has only in-frame clones and lacks some. V, J and clone size were drawn from that table, and D and trimming were deduced from the DNA. This table has about 130,000 clones, about 80% appearing once. The sample originates from a study of blood T cell repertoires in COVID-19. In the study overall: Whether acute or convalescent, the COVID-19 samples came from the United States, Italy and Spain.

V was shortened by 7 bases and J by 5 bases, with 12 bases between the two germline ends. This CDR3 has 13 amino acids. CDR1 is MNHEY and CDR2 is SVGAGI in the germline V gene. The sample consisted of peripheral blood. This receptor was identified in a human donor in a cohort sampled during active COVID-19. The chain recombines TRBV6-5 with TRBJ1-5, with a possible D match to TRBD1 (6 bases). CDR3 amino acids: CASTGQPHQPQHF. CDR3 sequence (DNA): TGTGCCAGCACTGGACAGCCGCATCAGCCCCAGCATTTT.